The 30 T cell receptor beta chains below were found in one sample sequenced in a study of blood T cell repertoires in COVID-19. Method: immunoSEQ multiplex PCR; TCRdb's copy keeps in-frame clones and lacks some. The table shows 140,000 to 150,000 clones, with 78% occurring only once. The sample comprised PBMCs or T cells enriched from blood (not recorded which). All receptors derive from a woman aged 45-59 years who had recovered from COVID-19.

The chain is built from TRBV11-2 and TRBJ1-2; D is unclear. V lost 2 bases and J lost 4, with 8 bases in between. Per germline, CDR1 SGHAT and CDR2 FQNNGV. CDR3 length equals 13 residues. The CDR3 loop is CASSLSLSYGYTF. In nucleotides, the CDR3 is TGTGCCAGCAGCTTAAGCCTTAGCTATGGCTACACCTTC.

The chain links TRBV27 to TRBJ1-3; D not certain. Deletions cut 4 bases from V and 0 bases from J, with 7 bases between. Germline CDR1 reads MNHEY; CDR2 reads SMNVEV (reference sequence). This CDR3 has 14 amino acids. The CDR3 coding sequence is TGTGCCAGCAGTTCGGGGTCCTCTGGAAACACCATATATTTT. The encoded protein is CASSSGSSGNTIYF.

The DNA of the CDR3 is TGCGCCAGCAGCTTGTTTCGGGACAGGGGTTTCAATGAGCAGTTCTTC. Residues: CASSLFRDRGFNEQFF. The rearrangement links TRBV5-1 to TRBJ2-1, with 10 bases identical to TRBD1. Trimming at V came to 1 base and at J to 6 bases, leaving 7 bases not matched to a gene. In germline, CDR1 is SGHRS, CDR2 YFSETQ. The CDR3 extends over 16 amino acids.

CDR3 loop: CASGLGTGGVMNTEAFF. The CDR3 coding sequence is TGTGCTAGTGGTCTCGGTACAGGGGGGGTTATGAACACTGAAGCTTTCTTT. This rearrangement joins TRBV12-5 to TRBJ1-1, with 8 bases lining up with TRBD1. The V gene's germline CDR1 is LGHNT and CDR2 FRNRAP. V lost 5 bases and J lost 0; bases outside the gene matches: 11. CDR3 size: 17 residues.

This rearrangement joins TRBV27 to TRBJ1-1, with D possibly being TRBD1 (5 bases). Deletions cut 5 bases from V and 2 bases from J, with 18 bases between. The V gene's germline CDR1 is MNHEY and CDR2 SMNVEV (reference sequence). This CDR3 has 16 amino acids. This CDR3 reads CASSTRDLLINTEAFF. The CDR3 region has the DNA TGTGCCAGCAGTACTCGGGACTTGTTAATAAACACTGAAGCTTTCTTT.

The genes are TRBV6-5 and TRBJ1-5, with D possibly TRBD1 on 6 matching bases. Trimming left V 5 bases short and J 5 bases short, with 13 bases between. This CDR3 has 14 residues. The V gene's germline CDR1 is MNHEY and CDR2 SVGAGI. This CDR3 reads CASSLQGLDQPQHF. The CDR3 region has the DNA TGTGCCAGCAGTCTCCAGGGGCTCGATCAGCCCCAGCATTTT.

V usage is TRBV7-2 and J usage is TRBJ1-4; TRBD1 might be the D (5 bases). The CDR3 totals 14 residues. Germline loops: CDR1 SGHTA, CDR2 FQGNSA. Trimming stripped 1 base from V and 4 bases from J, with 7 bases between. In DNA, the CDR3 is TGTGCCAGCAGCTTAGGGGGACTTAATGAAAAACTGTTTTTT. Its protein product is CASSLGGLNEKLFF.

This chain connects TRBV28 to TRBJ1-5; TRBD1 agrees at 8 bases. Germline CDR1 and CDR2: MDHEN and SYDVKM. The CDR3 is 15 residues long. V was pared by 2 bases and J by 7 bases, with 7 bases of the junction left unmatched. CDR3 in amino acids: CASSLTGGGKQPQHF. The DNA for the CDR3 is TGTGCCAGCAGTTTAACAGGGGGTGGGAAACAGCCCCAGCATTTT.

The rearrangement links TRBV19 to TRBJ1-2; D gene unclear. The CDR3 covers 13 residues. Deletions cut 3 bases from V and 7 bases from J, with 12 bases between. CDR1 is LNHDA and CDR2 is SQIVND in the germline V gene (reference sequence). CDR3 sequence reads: CASSIGQERGYTF. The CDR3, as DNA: TGTGCCAGTAGTATTGGTCAGGAACGTGGCTACACCTTC.

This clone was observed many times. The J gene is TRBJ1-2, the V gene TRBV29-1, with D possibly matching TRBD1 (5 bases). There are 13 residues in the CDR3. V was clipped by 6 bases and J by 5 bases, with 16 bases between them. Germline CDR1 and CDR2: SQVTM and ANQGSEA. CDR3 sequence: CSVGPPPGYGYTF. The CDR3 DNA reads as TGCAGCGTCGGCCCCCCCCCAGGGTATGGCTACACCTTC.

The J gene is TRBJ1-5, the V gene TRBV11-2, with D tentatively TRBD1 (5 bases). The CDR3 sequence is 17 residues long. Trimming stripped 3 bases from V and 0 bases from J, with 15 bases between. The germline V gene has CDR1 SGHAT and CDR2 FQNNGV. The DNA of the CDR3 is TGTGCCAGCAGCTTTTTACGGACATGGGATAGCAATCAGCCCCAGCATTTT. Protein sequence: CASSFLRTWDSNQPQHF. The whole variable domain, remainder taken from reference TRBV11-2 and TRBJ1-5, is EAGVAQSPRYKIIEKRQSVAFWCNPISGHATLYWYQQILGQGPKLLIQFQNNGVVDDSQLPKDRFSAERLKGVDSTLKIQPAKLEDSAVYLCASSFLRTWDSNQPQHFGDGTRLSIL.

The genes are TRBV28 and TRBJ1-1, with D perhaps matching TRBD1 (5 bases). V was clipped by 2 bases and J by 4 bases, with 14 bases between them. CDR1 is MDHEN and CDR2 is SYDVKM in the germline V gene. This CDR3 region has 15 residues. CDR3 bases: TGTGCCAGCAGTTTAGGAGGGCAGGGTGGCACTGAAGCTTTCTTT. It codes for CASSLGGQGGTEAFF.

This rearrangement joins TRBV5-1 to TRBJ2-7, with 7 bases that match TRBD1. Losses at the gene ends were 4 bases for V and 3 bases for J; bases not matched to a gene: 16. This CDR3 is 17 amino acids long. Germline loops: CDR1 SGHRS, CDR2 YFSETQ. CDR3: CASSIAPPGQSLYEQYF. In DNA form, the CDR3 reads TGCGCCAGCAGCATTGCTCCGCCGGGACAGTCTCTCTACGAGCAGTACTTC.

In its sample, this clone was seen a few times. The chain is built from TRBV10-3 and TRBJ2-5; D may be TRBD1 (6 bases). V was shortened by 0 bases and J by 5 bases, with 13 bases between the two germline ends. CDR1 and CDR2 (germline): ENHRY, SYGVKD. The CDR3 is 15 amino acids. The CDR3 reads CAISESWGPGETQYF. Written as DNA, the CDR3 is TGTGCCATCAGTGAGTCCTGGGGGCCCGGGGAGACCCAGTACTTC.

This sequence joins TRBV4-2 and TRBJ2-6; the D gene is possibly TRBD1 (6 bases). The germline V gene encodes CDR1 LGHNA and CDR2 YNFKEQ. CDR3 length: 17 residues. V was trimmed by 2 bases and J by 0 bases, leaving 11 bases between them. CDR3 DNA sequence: TGTGCCAGCAGCCAAATCGACAGGTCCTCTGGGGCCAACGTCCTGACTTTC. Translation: CASSQIDRSSGANVLTF.

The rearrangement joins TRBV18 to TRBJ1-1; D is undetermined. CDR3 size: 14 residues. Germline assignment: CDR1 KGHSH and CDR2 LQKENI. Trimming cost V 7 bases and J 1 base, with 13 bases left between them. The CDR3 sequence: CASFTGFANTEAFF. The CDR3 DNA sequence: TGTGCCAGCTTCACCGGGTTCGCGAACACTGAAGCTTTCTTT.

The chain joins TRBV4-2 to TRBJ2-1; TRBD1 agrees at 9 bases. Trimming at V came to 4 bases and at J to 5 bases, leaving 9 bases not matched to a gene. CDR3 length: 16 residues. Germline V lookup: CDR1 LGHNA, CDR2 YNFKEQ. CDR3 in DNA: TGTGCCAGCAGCCCGAACCCATGGGACAGGGACAATGAGCAGTTCTTC. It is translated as CASSPNPWDRDNEQFF.

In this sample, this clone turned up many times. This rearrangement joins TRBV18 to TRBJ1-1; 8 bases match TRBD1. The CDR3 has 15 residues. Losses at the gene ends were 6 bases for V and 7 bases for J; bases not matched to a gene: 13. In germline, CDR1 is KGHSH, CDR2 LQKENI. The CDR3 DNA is TGTGCCAGCTCCCGCACACAGGGGGACGGTAGTGAAGCTTTCTTT. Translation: CASSRTQGDGSEAFF.

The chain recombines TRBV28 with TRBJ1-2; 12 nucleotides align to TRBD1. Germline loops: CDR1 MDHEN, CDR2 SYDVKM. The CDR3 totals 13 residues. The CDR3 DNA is TGTGTGGTATGGGACAGGGGGCCCTATGGCTACACCTTC. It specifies CVVWDRGPYGYTF.

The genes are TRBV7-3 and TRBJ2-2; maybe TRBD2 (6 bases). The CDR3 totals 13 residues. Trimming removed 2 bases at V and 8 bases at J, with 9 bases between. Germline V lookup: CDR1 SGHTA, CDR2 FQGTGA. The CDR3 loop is CASSLGGSGELFF. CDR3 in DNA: TGTGCCAGCAGCTTAGGAGGGTCTGGGGAGCTGTTTTTT. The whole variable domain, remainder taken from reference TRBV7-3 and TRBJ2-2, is GAGVSQTPSNKVTEKGKYVELRCDPISGHTALYWYRQSLGQGPEFLIYFQGTGAADDSGLPNDRFFAVRPEGSVSTLKIQRTERGDSAVYLCASSLGGSGELFFGEGSRLTVL.

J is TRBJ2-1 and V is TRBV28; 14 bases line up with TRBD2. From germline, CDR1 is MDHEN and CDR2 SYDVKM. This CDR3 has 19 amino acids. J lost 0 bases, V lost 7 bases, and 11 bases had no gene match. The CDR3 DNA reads TGTGCCAGCACCTTGGGGACTAGCGGGGGTTGGAGCTCCTACAATGAGCAGTTCTTC. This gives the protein CASTLGTSGGWSSYNEQFF.

The CDR3 loop is CASSQESWAADSTDTQYF. CDR3 coding DNA: TGTGCCAGCAGCCAAGAAAGTTGGGCAGCCGATAGCACAGATACGCAGTATTTT. The V gene is TRBV14, the J gene TRBJ2-3; D is ambiguous. Per germline, CDR1 SGHDN and CDR2 FVKESK. This CDR3 region has 18 residues. V was cut by 0 bases and J by 0 bases, with 16 bases left in between. The entire variable domain, with the rest obtained from reference TRBV14 and TRBJ2-3, is as follows: EAGVTQFPSHSVIEKGQTVTLRCDPISGHDNLYWYRRVMGKEIKFLLHFVKESKQDESGMPNNRFLAERTGGTYSTLKVQPAELEDSGVYFCASSQESWAADSTDTQYFGPGTRLTVL.

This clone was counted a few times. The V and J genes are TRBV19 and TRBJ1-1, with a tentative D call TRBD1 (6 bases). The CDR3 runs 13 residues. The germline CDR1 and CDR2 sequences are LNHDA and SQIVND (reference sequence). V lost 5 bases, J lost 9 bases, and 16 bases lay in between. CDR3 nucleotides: TGTGCCAGTAGTCTGCGGACAGAAGGTCAAGCTTTCTTT. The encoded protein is CASSLRTEGQAFF.

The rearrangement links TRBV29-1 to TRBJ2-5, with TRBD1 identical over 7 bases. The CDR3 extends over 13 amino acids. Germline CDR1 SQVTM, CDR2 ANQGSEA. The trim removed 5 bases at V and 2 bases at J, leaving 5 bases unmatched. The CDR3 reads CSVTRTGQETQYF. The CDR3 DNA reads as TGCAGCGTTACCCGGACAGGTCAAGAGACCCAGTACTTC.

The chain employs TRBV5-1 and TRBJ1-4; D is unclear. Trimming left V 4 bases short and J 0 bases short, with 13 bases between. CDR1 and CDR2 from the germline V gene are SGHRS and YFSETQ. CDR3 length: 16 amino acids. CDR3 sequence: CASSPGKVTTNEKLFF. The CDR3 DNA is TGCGCCAGCAGCCCCGGGAAGGTCACAACTAATGAAAAACTGTTTTTT.

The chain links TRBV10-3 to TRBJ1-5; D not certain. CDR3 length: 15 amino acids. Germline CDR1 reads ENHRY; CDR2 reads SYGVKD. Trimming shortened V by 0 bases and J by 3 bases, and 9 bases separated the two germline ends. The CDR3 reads CAISESKLNNQPQHF. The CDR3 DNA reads TGTGCCATCAGTGAGTCGAAACTGAACAATCAGCCCCAGCATTTT.

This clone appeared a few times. CDR3 nucleotides: TGCGCCAGCAGCCCAGGACAGGGGGGTGGCTACGAGCAGTACTTC. Translating gives CASSPGQGGGYEQYF. The J gene is TRBJ2-7, the V gene TRBV5-1, with 10 bases identical to TRBD1. This CDR3 has 15 residues. The V gene end was trimmed by 4 bases and the J gene end by 3 bases; junction bases not matched to a gene: 7. The germline V gene encodes CDR1 SGHRS and CDR2 YFSETQ.

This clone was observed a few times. The CDR3, as DNA: TGTGCCAGCACCCGATCCCCCCTCCCGGGACACCCTAACAACTATGGCTACACCTTC. Residues: CASTRSPLPGHPNNYGYTF. The rearrangement joins TRBV6-6 to TRBJ1-2, with D perhaps matching TRBD1 (6 bases). Germline lookup yields CDR1 MNHNY and CDR2 SVGAGI (reference sequence). This CDR3 is built from 19 residues. V was pared by 7 bases and J by 2 bases, with 29 bases between.

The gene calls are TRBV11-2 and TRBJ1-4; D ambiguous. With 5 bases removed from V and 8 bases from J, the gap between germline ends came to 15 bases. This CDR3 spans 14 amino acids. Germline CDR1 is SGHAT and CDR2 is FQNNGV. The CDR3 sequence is CASSRLLRREKLFF. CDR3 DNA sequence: TGTGCCAGCAGCCGACTCCTACGTCGGGAAAAACTGTTTTTT.

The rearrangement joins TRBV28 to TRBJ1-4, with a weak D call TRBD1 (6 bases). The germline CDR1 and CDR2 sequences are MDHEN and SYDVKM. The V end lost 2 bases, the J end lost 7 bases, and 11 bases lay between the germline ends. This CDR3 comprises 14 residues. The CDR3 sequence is CASSLRGGVEKLFF. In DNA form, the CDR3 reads TGTGCCAGCAGTTTAAGGGGGGGAGTTGAAAAACTGTTTTTT.